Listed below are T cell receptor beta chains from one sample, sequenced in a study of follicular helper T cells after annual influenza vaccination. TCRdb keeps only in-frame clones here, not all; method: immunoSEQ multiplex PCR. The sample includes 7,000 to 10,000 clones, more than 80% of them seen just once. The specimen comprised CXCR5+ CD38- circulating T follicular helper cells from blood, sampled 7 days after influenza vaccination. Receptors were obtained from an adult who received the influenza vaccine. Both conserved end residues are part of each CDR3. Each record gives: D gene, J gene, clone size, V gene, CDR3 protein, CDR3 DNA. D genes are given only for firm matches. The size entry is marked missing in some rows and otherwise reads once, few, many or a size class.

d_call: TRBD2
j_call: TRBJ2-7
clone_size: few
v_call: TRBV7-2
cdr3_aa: CASSLGGTQTYEQYF
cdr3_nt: TGTGCCAGCAGCTTGGGGGGGACTCAGACCTACGAGCAGTACTTC

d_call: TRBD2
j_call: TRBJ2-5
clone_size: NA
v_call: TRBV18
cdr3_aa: CASSPRASGQETQYF
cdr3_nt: TGTGCCAGCTCACCTAGGGCTAGCGGGCAAGAGACCCAGTACTTC

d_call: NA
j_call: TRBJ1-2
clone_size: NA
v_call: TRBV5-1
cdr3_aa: CASSLAPENYGYTF
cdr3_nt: TGCGCCAGCAGCTTGGCCCCGGAAAACTATGGCTACACCTTC

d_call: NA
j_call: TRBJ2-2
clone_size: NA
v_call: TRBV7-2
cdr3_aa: CASSLRGGFTGELFF
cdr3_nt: TGTGCCAGCAGCCTCCGTGGTGGATTCACCGGGGAGCTGTTTTTT

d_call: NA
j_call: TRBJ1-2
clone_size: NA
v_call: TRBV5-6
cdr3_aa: CASSAVVPNYGYTF
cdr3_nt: TGTGCCAGCAGCGCGGTGGTCCCTAACTATGGCTACACCTTC

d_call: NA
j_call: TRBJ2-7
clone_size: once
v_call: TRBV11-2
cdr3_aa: CASSLDLGIYEQYF
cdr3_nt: TGTGCCAGCAGCTTAGATCTGGGGATCTACGAGCAGTACTTC

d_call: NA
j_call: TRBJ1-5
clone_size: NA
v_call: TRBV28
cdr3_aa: CASRGQLDQPQHF
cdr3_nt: TGTGCCAGCAGGGGACAATTGGATCAGCCCCAGCATTTT

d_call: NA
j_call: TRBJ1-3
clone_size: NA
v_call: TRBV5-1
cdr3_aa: CASSLWEGFDSGNTIYF
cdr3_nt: TGCGCCAGCAGCTTGTGGGAGGGCTTCGACTCTGGAAACACCATATATTTT

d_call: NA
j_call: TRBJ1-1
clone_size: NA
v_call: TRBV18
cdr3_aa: CASSPLSGFGEAFF
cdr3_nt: TGTGCCAGCTCACCACTCTCAGGGTTTGGTGAAGCTTTCTTT

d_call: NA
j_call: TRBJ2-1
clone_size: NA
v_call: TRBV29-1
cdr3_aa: CSVGRVLRDEQFF
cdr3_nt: TGCAGCGTTGGTAGGGTACTGCGGGATGAGCAGTTCTTC

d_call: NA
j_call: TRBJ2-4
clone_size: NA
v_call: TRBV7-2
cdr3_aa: CASSLAGGNIQYF
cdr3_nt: TGTGCCAGCAGCTTAGCGGGGGGAAACATTCAGTACTTC

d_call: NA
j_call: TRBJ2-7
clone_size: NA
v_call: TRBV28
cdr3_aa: CASSTGLHLALYEQYF
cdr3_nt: TGTGCCAGCAGCACGGGACTCCACCTTGCCCTCTACGAGCAGTACTTC

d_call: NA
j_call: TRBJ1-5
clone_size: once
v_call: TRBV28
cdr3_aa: CASSFGLPNQPQHF
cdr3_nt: TGTGCCAGCAGTTTTGGCCTACCGAATCAGCCCCAGCATTTT

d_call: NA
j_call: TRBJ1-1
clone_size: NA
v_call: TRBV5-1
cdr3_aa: CASSLGGEWDTEAFF
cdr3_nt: TGCGCCAGCAGCTTGGGCGGGGAGTGGGACACTGAAGCTTTCTTT

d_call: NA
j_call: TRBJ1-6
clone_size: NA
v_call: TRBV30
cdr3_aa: CAWSVLAGPLHF
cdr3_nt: TGTGCCTGGAGTGTACTGGCGGGGCCCCTCCACTTT

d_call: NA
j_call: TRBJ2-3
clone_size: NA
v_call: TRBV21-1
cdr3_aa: CASSKGEAAGKNTQYF
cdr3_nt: TGTGCCAGCAGCAAAGGGGAGGCGGCAGGAAAGAATACGCAGTATTTT

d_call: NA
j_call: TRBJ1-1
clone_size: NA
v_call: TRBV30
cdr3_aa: CAGGGQSNTEAFF
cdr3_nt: TGTGCCGGGGGGGGGCAGTCGAACACTGAAGCTTTCTTT

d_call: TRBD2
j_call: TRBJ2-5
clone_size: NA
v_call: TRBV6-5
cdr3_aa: CASSYSGTRRETQYF
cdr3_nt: TGTGCCAGCAGTTATTCCGGGACTAGGAGAGAGACCCAGTACTTC

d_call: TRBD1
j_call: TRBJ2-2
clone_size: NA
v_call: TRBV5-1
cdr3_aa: CASSLEYRGETNTGELFF
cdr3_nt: TGCGCCAGCAGCTTGGAGTACAGGGGCGAAACAAACACCGGGGAGCTGTTTTTT

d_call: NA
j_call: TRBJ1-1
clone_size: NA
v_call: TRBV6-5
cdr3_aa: CASSNAFGNTEAFF
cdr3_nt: TGTGCCAGCAGTAACGCCTTCGGGAACACTGAAGCTTTCTTT

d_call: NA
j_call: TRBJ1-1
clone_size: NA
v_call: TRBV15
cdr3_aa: CATSREGRPGAEAFF
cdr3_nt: TGTGCCACCAGCAGAGAGGGCCGACCTGGTGCTGAAGCTTTCTTT

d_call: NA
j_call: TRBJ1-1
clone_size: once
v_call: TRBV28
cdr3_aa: CASTWTVMNTEAFF
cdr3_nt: TGTGCCAGCACCTGGACCGTGATGAACACTGAAGCTTTCTTT

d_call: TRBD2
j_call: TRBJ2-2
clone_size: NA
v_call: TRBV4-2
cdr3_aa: CASSRRLADVGTGELFF
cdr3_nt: TGTGCCAGCAGCCGCAGACTAGCGGATGTCGGCACCGGGGAGCTGTTTTTT

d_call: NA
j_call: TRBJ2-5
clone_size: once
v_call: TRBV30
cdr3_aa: CAWTSTSAAGRETQYF
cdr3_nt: TGTGCCTGGACCTCCACGAGTGCCGCGGGACGGGAGACCCAGTACTTC

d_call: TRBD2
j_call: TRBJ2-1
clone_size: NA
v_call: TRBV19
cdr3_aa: CASNKNPRTSGYNEQFF
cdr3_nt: TGTGCCAGTAACAAAAACCCCCGGACTAGCGGCTACAATGAGCAGTTCTTC

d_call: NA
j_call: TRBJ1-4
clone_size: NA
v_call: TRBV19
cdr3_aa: CASNRRGEKLFF
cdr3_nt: TGTGCCAGTAACCGACGGGGGGAAAAACTGTTTTTT

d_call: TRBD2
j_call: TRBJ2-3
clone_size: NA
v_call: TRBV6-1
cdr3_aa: CASSGLSGRVADTQYF
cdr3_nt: TGTGCCAGCAGTGGGCTAAGCGGGAGAGTCGCAGATACGCAGTATTTT

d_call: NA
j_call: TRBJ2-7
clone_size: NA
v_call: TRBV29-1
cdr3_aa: CSVGRQGRSSEQYF
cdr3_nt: TGCAGCGTTGGGAGGCAGGGTAGGTCGAGCGAGCAGTACTTC

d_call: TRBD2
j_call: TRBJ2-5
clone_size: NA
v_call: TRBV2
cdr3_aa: CASSGGGLADLQETQYF
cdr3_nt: TGTGCCAGCAGTGGAGGGGGACTAGCGGACCTCCAAGAGACCCAGTACTTC

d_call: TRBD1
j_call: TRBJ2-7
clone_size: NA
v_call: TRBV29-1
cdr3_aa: CSAQDRGDEQYF
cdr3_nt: TGCAGCGCTCAGGACAGGGGGGACGAGCAGTACTTC

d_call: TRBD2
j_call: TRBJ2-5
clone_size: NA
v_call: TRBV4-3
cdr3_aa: CASSGGGPYQETQYF
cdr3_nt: TGCGCCAGCAGCGGGGGAGGGCCCTACCAAGAGACCCAGTACTTC

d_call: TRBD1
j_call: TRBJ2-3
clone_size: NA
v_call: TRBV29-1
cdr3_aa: CSVYGTGGDTQYF
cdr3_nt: TGCAGCGTGTACGGGACAGGGGGAGATACGCAGTATTTT

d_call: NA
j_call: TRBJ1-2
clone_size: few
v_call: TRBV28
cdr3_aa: CASSFPREGEGGYTF
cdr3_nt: TGTGCCAGCAGTTTCCCCAGGGAGGGGGAAGGCGGCTACACCTTC

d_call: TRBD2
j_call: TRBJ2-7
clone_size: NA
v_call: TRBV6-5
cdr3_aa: CASSYGLAGGNEQYF
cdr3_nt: TGTGCCAGCAGTTACGGACTAGCGGGAGGGAACGAGCAGTACTTC

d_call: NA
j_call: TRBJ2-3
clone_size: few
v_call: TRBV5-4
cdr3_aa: CASSLSTVGGGDTQYF
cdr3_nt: TGTGCCAGCAGCTTGAGTACCGTGGGTGGGGGAGATACGCAGTATTTT

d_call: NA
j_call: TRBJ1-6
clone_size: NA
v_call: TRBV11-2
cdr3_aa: CASSLVATGSYNSPLHF
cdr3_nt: TGTGCCAGCAGCTTAGTGGCAACGGGCTCCTATAATTCACCCCTCCACTTT

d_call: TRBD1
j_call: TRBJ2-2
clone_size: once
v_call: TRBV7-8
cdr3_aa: CASSTRTGNTGELFF
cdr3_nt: TGTGCCAGCAGCACAAGGACAGGGAACACCGGGGAGCTGTTTTTT

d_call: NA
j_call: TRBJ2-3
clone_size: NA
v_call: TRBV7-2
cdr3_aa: CASSSDGRRRDTQYF
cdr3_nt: TGTGCCAGCAGTTCCGATGGACGGCGTAGGGATACGCAGTATTTT

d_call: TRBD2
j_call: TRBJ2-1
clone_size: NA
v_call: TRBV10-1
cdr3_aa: CASSASGTSGRREQFF
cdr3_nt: TGCGCCAGCAGTGCATCCGGGACTAGCGGTCGGCGGGAGCAGTTCTTC

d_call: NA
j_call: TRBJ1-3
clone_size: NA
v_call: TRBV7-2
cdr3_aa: CASSLGRQSSGNTIYF
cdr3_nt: TGTGCCAGCAGCTTAGGCAGGCAGAGCTCTGGAAACACCATATATTTT

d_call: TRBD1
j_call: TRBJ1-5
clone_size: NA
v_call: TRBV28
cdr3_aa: CASRRTGGFEQPQHF
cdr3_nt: TGTGCCAGCAGGAGGACAGGGGGCTTTGAACAGCCCCAGCATTTT

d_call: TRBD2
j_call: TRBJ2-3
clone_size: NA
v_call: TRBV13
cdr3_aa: CASSFYASGSPDTQYF
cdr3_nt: TGTGCCAGCAGCTTCTACGCTAGCGGGAGCCCAGATACGCAGTATTTT

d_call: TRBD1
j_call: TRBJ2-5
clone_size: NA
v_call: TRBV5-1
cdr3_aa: CASSLTGEYQETQYF
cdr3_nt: TGCGCCAGCAGCTTGACAGGGGAGTACCAAGAGACCCAGTACTTC

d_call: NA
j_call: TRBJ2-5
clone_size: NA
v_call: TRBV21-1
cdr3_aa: CASSNSSGGRAETQYF
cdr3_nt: TGTGCCAGCAGCAACAGCTCGGGGGGGCGGGCAGAGACCCAGTACTTC

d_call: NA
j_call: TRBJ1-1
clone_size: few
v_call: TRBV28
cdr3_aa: CASSSQGVTEAFF
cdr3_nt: TGTGCCAGCAGTTCACAGGGCGTCACTGAAGCTTTCTTT

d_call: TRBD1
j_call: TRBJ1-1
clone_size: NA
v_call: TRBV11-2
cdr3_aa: CASRGGGNEAFF
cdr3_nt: TGTGCCAGCAGGGGAGGGGGCAATGAAGCTTTCTTT

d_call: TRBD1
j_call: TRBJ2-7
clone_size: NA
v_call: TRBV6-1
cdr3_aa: CASTSQGAVAYEQYF
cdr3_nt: TGTGCCAGCACATCACAGGGGGCTGTGGCCTACGAGCAGTACTTC

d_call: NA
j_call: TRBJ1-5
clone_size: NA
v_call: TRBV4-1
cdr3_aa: CASSQDRETNQPQHF
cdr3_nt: TGCGCCAGCAGCCAAGATCGGGAGACCAATCAGCCCCAGCATTTT

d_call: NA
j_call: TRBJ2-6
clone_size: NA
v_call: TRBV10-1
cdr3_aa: CASSATSPGTAGANVLTF
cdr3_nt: TGCGCCAGCAGCGCTACAAGCCCCGGGACGGCCGGGGCCAACGTCCTGACTTTC

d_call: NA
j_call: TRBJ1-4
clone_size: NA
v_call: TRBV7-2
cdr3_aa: CASSGPDNEKLFF
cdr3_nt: TGTGCCAGCTCCGGGCCCGATAATGAAAAACTGTTTTTT

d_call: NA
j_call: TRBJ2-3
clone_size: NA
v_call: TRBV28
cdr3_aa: CASSFGQGGGTQYF
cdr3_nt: TGTGCCAGCAGTTTTGGGCAGGGAGGAGGTACGCAGTATTTT

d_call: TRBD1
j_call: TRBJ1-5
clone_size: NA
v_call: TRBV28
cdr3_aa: CASSSGQGVNQPQHF
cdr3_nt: TGTGCCAGCAGTTCCGGACAGGGGGTAAACCAGCCCCAGCATTTT

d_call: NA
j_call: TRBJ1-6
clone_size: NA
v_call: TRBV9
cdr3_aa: CASSVTDNYNSPLHF
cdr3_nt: TGTGCCAGCAGCGTAACTGACAACTATAATTCACCCCTCCACTTT

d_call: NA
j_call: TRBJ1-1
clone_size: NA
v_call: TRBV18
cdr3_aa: CASSPLGKGTEAFF
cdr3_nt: TGTGCCAGCTCACCATTAGGGAAGGGCACTGAAGCTTTCTTT

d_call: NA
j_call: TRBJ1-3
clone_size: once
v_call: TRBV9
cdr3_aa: CASSVAGKDTIYF
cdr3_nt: TGTGCCAGCAGCGTGGCTGGGAAGGACACCATATATTTT

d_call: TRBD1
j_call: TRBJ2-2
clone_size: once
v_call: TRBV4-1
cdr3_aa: CASSPRSGTGDPRAGELFF
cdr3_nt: TGCGCCAGCAGCCCTCGCTCCGGGACAGGAGATCCACGGGCCGGGGAGCTGTTTTTT

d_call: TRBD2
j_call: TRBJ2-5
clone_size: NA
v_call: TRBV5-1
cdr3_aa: CASAPGVTSGGETQYF
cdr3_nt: TGCGCCAGCGCCCCAGGGGTTACCAGCGGGGGGGAGACCCAGTACTTC

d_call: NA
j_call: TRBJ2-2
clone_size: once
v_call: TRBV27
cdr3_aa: CASSLDSAYQNGELFF
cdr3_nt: TGTGCCAGCAGCCTAGACAGTGCGTATCAGAACGGGGAGCTGTTTTTT

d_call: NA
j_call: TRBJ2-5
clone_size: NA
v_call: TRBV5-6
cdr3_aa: CASSGGRRAGGGETQYF
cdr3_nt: TGTGCCAGCAGCGGGGGACGGCGGGCCGGAGGGGGAGAGACCCAGTACTTC

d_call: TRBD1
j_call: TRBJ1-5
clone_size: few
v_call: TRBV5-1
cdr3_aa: CASSLGQGEPQHF
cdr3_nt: TGCGCCAGCAGCTTGGGACAGGGGGAGCCCCAGCATTTT